This section outlines one T cell receptor (beta chain) sequence together with its context. What it binds is unknown. The same CDR3 arises from other DNA sequences in this sample as well. Vbeta (60) and Jbeta (13) primers were used in the PCR. Clones were sequenced by immunoSEQ multiplex PCR, and TCRdb holds only the in-frame ones, with some missing. The sample carries around 120,000 clones, 80% recorded once. This specimen comes from a study of cytomegalovirus exposure and HLA in healthy donors. The wider study: T cells numbering about 179 million yielded 90 million to 140 million unique TCR beta sequences in an earlier analysis. Broader study findings: The majority of CMV-associated TCR beta chains were reported as apparently HLA-restricted in a later analysis. CMV serostatus was the only recorded immune exposure for donors. Some V segments, including TRBV6-2 and TRBV6-3, were excluded as indistinguishable.

V lost 2 bases to trimming and J lost 4 bases, with 12 bases between them. This CDR3 is 14 amino acids long. Germline CDR1 SGDLS, CDR2 YYNGEE. J is TRBJ1-2 and V is TRBV9; a weak D match, TRBD1 (6 bases). Sequences were obtained from PBMCs. This receptor was identified in a female donor in good health and CMV-seropositive. For the CDR3, the DNA is TGTGCCAGCAGCGTCGGGCAGGGGACCTATGGCTACACCTTC. Its translation: CASSVGQGTYGYTF.